Below, 21 T cell receptor beta chains from the same sample are listed, as sequenced in a study of OX40 agonist ivuxolimab in advanced cancers. Libraries were built with the immunoSEQ multiplex PCR assay. In its TCRdb copy, this immuneACCESS table keeps in-frame sequences only and misses some clones. Where compared with another copy, unresolved V genes explain less than half of these, and the others have no known cause. The sample contains 75,000 to 100,000 clones, 84% of them found a single time. The ten largest clones add up to approximately 5.5% of the sample. Sequencing was performed on CD4+ or CD8+ T cells sorted from blood, taken in a trial of the OX40 agonist ivuxolimab. The source of these receptors is an adult with an advanced solid tumor such as melanoma, head and neck, liver or kidney cancer.

J is TRBJ2-7 and V is TRBV27, with D uncertain. The length of the CDR3 is 16 residues. Between the trimmed V and J ends, which lost 0 bases and 3 bases, there was a span of 15 bases. Germline-derived CDR1 and CDR2 are MNHEY and SMNVEV (reference sequence). CDR3 in amino acids: CASSLSGSLNLYEQYF. CDR3 coding DNA: TGTGCCAGCAGTTTATCGGGAAGCTTAAACCTCTACGAGCAGTACTTC.

This chain joins TRBV7-9 and TRBJ2-5; no clear D. The CDR3 consists of 15 residues. V was clipped by 5 bases and J by 2 bases, with 15 bases between them. Germline CDR1 SEHNR, CDR2 FQNEAQ (reference sequence). This CDR3 reads CASSDSAHPQETQYF. DNA for the CDR3: TGTGCCAGCAGCGATTCGGCCCATCCTCAAGAGACCCAGTACTTC.

The genes are TRBV7-2 and TRBJ2-1; 12 bases map to TRBD2. Trimming cost V 0 bases and J 5 bases; bases outside gene matches: 5. Germline V CDR1 and CDR2: SGHTA, FQGNSA. The CDR3 has 17 amino acids. This CDR3 is CASSLAPLAGGDNEQFF. DNA for the CDR3: TGTGCCAGCAGCTTAGCACCTCTAGCGGGAGGGGACAATGAGCAGTTCTTC.

In DNA form, the CDR3 reads TGTGCCAGCAGTTACGAGGCTAGCGGGACCTACGAGCAGTACTTC. It encodes CASSYEASGTYEQYF. This sequence joins TRBV6-5 and TRBJ2-7, with TRBD2 identical over 9 bases. V lost 2 bases and J lost 2; bases outside the gene matches: 4. The CDR3 loop spans 15 amino acids. Germline V lookup: CDR1 MNHEY, CDR2 SVGAGI.

This clone was observed a handful of times. The chain links TRBV5-4 to TRBJ1-1; possible D gene TRBD1, 5 bases. The CDR3 loop spans 15 amino acids. From germline, CDR1 is SGHNT and CDR2 YYREEE (reference sequence). V lost 2 bases, J lost 4 bases, and 15 bases lay in between. CDR3 in amino acids: CASSFYGARGTEAFF. CDR3 nucleotide sequence: TGTGCCAGCAGCTTTTACGGGGCCCGTGGCACTGAAGCTTTCTTT.

The rearrangement links TRBV12-5 to TRBJ2-1; TRBD2 matches at 10 bases. Per germline, CDR1 LGHNT and CDR2 FRNRAP. After removal of 2 bases from V and 6 bases from J, the junction contained 4 bases not matched to a gene. The CDR3 sequence is 15 residues long. CDR3: CASGLILAGGNEQFF. DNA of the CDR3: TGTGCTAGTGGTTTGATCTTAGCGGGGGGCAATGAGCAGTTCTTC.

The CDR3 DNA reads as TGTGCCAGTAGCCGGGACGGCGTGTTCTTC. Translating it yields CASSRDGVFF. The chain recombines TRBV19 with TRBJ2-1; D tentatively reads TRBD1 or TRBD2 (5 bases each). Germline CDR1 and CDR2: LNHDA and SQIVND (reference sequence). V shed 6 bases and J shed 15 bases, with 12 bases lying between them. The CDR3 runs to 10 residues.

This sequence joins TRBV11-2 and TRBJ2-7; D uncertain. The germline V gene has CDR1 SGHAT and CDR2 FQNNGV. The CDR3 runs to 11 residues. V lost 1 base and J 5 bases, leaving 3 bases between the germline ends. The CDR3 nucleotides are TGTGCCAGCAGCTTAGTCAACGAGCAGTACTTC. Translation: CASSLVNEQYF.

V gene TRBV19 combines with J gene TRBJ2-1, with a weak D call TRBD1 (6 bases). Germline CDR1 and CDR2: LNHDA and SQIVND (reference sequence). V lost 3 bases, J lost 9 bases, and 15 bases lay in between. The CDR3 has 14 residues. The CDR3 DNA reads TGTGCCAGTAGTATTTCGGGGCAGGGGCTTGAGCAGTTCTTC. It specifies CASSISGQGLEQFF.

The chain is built from TRBV7-2 and TRBJ2-7; D is unresolved. Germline assignment: CDR1 SGHTA and CDR2 FQGNSA. V lost 2 bases to trimming and J lost 0 bases, with 5 bases between them. This CDR3 comprises 13 residues. As DNA, the CDR3 is TGTGCCAGCAGCTTATACCACTCCTACGAGCAGTACTTC. Translated: CASSLYHSYEQYF. The whole variable domain, remainder taken from reference TRBV7-2 and TRBJ2-7, is GAGVSQSPSNKVTEKGKDVELRCDPISGHTALYWYRQSLGQGLEFLIYFQGNSAPDKSGLPSDRFSAERTGGSVSTLTIQRTQQEDSAVYLCASSLYHSYEQYFGPGTRLTVT.

This clone was recorded once. The rearrangement joins TRBV27 to TRBJ2-7, with D uncertain. The CDR3 loop spans 13 amino acids. Deletions cut 0 bases from V and 6 bases from J, with 9 bases between. Germline V gives CDR1 MNHEY, CDR2 SMNVEV (reference sequence). The CDR3 is CASSLSSLREQYF. CDR3 sequence (DNA): TGTGCCAGCAGTTTATCCTCCTTGCGCGAGCAGTACTTC.

The genes are TRBV18 and TRBJ1-1, with 7 nucleotides matching TRBD1. CDR1 and CDR2 from the germline V gene are KGHSH and LQKENI. V lost 4 bases, J lost 4 bases, and 3 bases stayed unmatched. This CDR3 has 13 residues. The CDR3 DNA reads as TGTGCCAGCTCACAGGACAGGCTCACTGAAGCTTTCTTT. This sequence encodes CASSQDRLTEAFF. The entire variable domain, with the rest obtained from reference TRBV18 and TRBJ1-1, is as follows: NAGVMQNPRHLVRRRGQEARLRCSPMKGHSHVYWYRQLPEEGLKFMVYLQKENIIDESGMPKERFSAEFPKEGPSILRIQQVVRGDSAAYFCASSQDRLTEAFFGQGTRLTVV.

The chain carries TRBV15 and TRBJ2-4, with 11 bases that match TRBD2. Trimming at V came to 6 bases and at J to 3 bases, leaving 7 bases not matched to a gene. The CDR3 length is 16 residues. Germline values: CDR1 LNHNV, CDR2 YYDKDF (reference sequence). The CDR3: CATRSPGLADKNIQYF. CDR3 coding DNA: TGTGCCACCAGGTCCCCGGGACTAGCGGACAAAAACATTCAGTACTTC.

The chain couples TRBV7-2 to TRBJ2-7, with 7 positions matching TRBD2. CDR3 length: 15 residues. J gave up 7 bases and V 1 base, and 10 bases lay outside the gene matches. Germline lookup yields CDR1 SGHTA and CDR2 FQGNSA. CDR3: CASSLGGGPGAEQYF. The CDR3 DNA is TGTGCCAGCAGCTTAGGGGGAGGGCCCGGGGCAGAGCAGTACTTC.

This clone was seen a few times. The chain recombines TRBV6-6 with TRBJ2-7; no definite D call. Germline-derived CDR1 and CDR2 are MNHNY and SVGAGI (reference sequence). Trimming left V 6 bases short and J 2 bases short, with 11 bases between. The CDR3 extends over 13 amino acids. The CDR3 loop reads CASRETLTYEQYF. The CDR3 nucleotides are TGTGCCAGCAGGGAGACCCTCACCTACGAGCAGTACTTC.

This clone was seen a single time. This chain joins TRBV2 and TRBJ2-3; 10 nucleotides align to TRBD1. The CDR3 has 15 residues. With V trimmed by 4 bases and J by 3 bases, 4 bases remained unmatched. Germline V CDR1 and CDR2: SNHLY, FYNNEI. Here the CDR3 reads CASSVGTGATDTQYF. CDR3 nucleotide sequence: TGTGCCAGCAGTGTGGGGACAGGGGCGACAGATACGCAGTATTTT.

This clone was seen once. The V gene is TRBV19, the J gene TRBJ1-1, with TRBD1 as a possible D gene (5 bases). CDR1 is LNHDA and CDR2 is SQIVND in the germline V gene (reference sequence). V shed 3 bases and J shed 2 bases, with 7 bases lying between them. CDR3 length: 13 residues. The DNA of the CDR3 is TGTGCCAGTAGTATGGGACTAAACACTGAAGCTTTCTTT. This encodes CASSMGLNTEAFF.

The chain joins TRBV28 to TRBJ2-3, with no clear D. V gave up 5 bases and J gave up 0 bases, with 6 bases separating them. Per the germline V gene, CDR1 is MDHEN and CDR2 is SYDVKM. The CDR3 runs 13 residues. The CDR3 coding sequence is TGTGCCAGCAGTCCTGGCAGCACAGATACGCAGTATTTT. It specifies CASSPGSTDTQYF.

The count of this clone is one. The chain recombines TRBV6-5 with TRBJ1-2; D is undetermined. Trimming left V 8 bases short and J 7 bases short, with 17 bases between. CDR3 length: 13 residues. CDR1 is MNHEY, CDR2 SVGAGI, per germline. In DNA form, the CDR3 reads TGTGCCAGCGGGAAGACCCAGGAGCCTGGCTACACCTTC. Its translation is CASGKTQEPGYTF.

The chain is built from TRBV9 and TRBJ2-3, with D tentatively TRBD1 (6 bases). The germline gives CDR1 SGDLS, CDR2 YYNGEE. The V gene lost 6 bases and the J gene lost 6 bases, with 20 bases spanning the gap. The CDR3 extends over 15 amino acids. The CDR3 spells CASTVWGREADTQYF. CDR3 DNA: TGTGCCAGCACCGTGTGGGGGCGTGAGGCTGATACGCAGTATTTT.

This clone has just a few counts. The J gene is TRBJ1-2, the V gene TRBV6-6; D gene ambiguous. This CDR3 contains 13 residues. Looked up from germline, CDR1 is MNHNY and CDR2 is SVGAGI (reference sequence). V gave up 7 bases and J gave up 4 bases, with 13 bases separating them. The DNA of the CDR3 is TGTGCCAGCACCTCTGGATCCATCTATGGCTACACCTTC. The encoded protein is CASTSGSIYGYTF.